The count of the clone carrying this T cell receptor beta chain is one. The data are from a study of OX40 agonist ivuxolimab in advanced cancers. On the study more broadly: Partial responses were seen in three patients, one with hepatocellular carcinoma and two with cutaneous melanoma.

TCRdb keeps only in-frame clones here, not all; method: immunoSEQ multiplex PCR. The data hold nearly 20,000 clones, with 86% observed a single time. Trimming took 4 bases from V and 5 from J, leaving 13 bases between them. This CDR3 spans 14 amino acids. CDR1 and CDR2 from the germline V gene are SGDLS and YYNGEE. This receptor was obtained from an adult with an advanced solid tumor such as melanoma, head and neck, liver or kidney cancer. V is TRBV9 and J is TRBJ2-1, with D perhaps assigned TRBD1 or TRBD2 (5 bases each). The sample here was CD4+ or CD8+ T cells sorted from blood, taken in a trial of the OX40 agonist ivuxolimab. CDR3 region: CASSLGPTDNEQFF. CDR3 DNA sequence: TGTGCCAGCAGCCTGGGACCCACCGACAATGAGCAGTTCTTC.